This T cell receptor (beta chain) was captured by sequencing in a study of T cells expressing NK-cell markers. As for the study in general: Repertoire data for TCR beta were derived from sorted T cells (CD3+CD56+NKG2C+, CD3+CD56+NKG2C- and CD3+CD56-NKG2C+). Among the eight sequenced donors, seven tested HCMV-seropositive and one tested seronegative.

Concerning this clonotype: Its antigen is unknown.

TCRdb reprocessed the 5' RACE reads, with one entry per CDR3 protein and no DNA. The sample spans roughly 110,000 distinct CDR3 sequences; the ten largest clones claim roughly 20%. Study-wide results and caveats: Of CD8+ T cells, roughly 1.0-8% belonged to dominant NKG2C+ clonotypes in 5 to 7 donors. A few donors likewise had their CD3+CD56-NKG2C+ fraction led by these clonotypes.

The CDR3 totals 15 residues. Per the germline V gene, CDR1 is LGHDT and CDR2 is YNNKEL (reference sequence). The genes are TRBV3-1 and TRBJ2-5; the TCRdb D gene call, TRBD1, has no DNA to confirm it. The TCR originated in a woman aged 18 to 75 in good health. Sequenced material: blood T cells: a sorted CD56 or NKG2C T cell subset, CD4+ or CD8+ T cells, or bulk PBMC T cells (not recorded which). The CDR3 is CASSQDGGQQETQYF.